The 7 T cell receptor beta chains below come from one sample, sequenced in a study of T cell repertoires in cytomegalovirus infection. TCRdb recomputed calls from the reads with MiXCR, one row per CDR3 protein. The sample lists 400,000 to 550,000 distinct CDR3 sequences, about 10% seen once, with 9.5% to 13% in the top ten. The sample taken for sequencing was PBMCs. These receptors all stem from a human donor in good health (CMV status not recorded). Some clones in this sample may be carry-over from other donors' samples.

This clonotype has at least ten counts. CDR3 in amino acids: CASSQGVVDEQFF. As DNA, the CDR3 is TGCGCCAGCAGCCAAGGAGTAGTCGATGAGCAGTTCTTC. The J gene is TRBJ2-1, the V gene TRBV4-1, with D hard to call. Germline V gives CDR1 MGHRA, CDR2 YSYEKL. Trimming left V 1 base short and J 8 bases short, with 9 bases between. The CDR3 length is 13 residues.

The chain combines TRBV11-2 with TRBJ2-5, with TRBD1 as a possible D gene (7 bases). The V end lost 5 bases, the J end lost 2 bases, and 24 bases lay between the germline ends. The CDR3 runs 18 residues. Per germline, CDR1 SGHAT and CDR2 FQNNGV. The CDR3 bases are TGTGCCAGCAGCCCGATTAGTAGGGCAGGGGGGACACAAGAGACCCAGTACTTC. It encodes CASSPISRAGGTQETQYF. The whole variable domain, remainder taken from reference TRBV11-2 and TRBJ2-5, is EAGVAQSPRYKIIEKRQSVAFWCNPISGHATLYWYQQILGQGPKLLIQFQNNGVVDDSQLPKDRFSAERLKGVDSTLKIQPAKLEDSAVYLCASSPISRAGGTQETQYFGPGTRLLVL.

This clonotype was picked up many times. The chain employs TRBV20-1 and TRBJ1-6; D may be TRBD1 (5 bases). The CDR3 loop spans 14 amino acids. Germline V gene sequence: CDR1 DFQATT, CDR2 SNEGSKA (reference sequence). V was cut by 5 bases and J by 6 bases, with 14 bases left in between. DNA for the CDR3: TGCAGTGCTCCCACCGGGACCGGTAATTCACCCCTCCACTTT. Protein: CSAPTGTGNSPLHF.

The rearrangement joins TRBV6-5 to TRBJ2-1, with TRBD2 matching over 14 bases. J gave up 1 base and V 4 bases, and 9 bases lay outside the gene matches. Germline CDR1 reads MNHEY; CDR2 reads SVGAGI. The CDR3 length is 19 residues. The CDR3 protein is CASSSRGTSGSESYNEQFF. DNA of the CDR3: TGTGCCAGCAGTTCCCGCGGGACTAGCGGGAGTGAGTCCTACAATGAGCAGTTCTTC.

This clonotype showed up just a few times. The V call is TRBV25-1, the J call TRBJ2-3; D remains ambiguous. The V and J ends lost 1 base and 1 base respectively, with 12 bases between them. Per the germline V gene, CDR1 is MGHDK and CDR2 is SYGVNS. This CDR3 spans 16 amino acids. Written as DNA, the CDR3 is TGTGCCAGCAGTGAATTTAGGGTAGGTGGCACAGATACGCAGTATTTT. As protein: CASSEFRVGGTDTQYF.

This clonotype occurred many times. V and J are TRBV23-1 and TRBJ2-5; D is ambiguous. TRBV23-1 is sorted into the ORF group, with uncertain function. The V and J ends lost 3 bases and 5 bases respectively, with 16 bases between them. The CDR3 length is 15 residues. CDR3 nucleotides: TGCGCCAGCAGTCACCTCCCTCGGCCTTGTGAGACCCAGTACTTC. Its translation is CASSHLPRPCETQYF.

This clonotype was counted ten times or more. The chain combines TRBV5-4 with TRBJ1-6; 9 bases line up with TRBD1. CDR3 size: 16 residues. The V gene end was trimmed by 4 bases and the J gene end by 6 bases; junction bases not matched to a gene: 8. CDR1 is SGHNT and CDR2 is YYREEE in the germline V gene (reference sequence). The CDR3 is CASSPQGAVPNSPLHF. CDR3 in DNA: TGTGCCAGCAGCCCACAGGGGGCCGTGCCTAATTCACCCCTCCACTTT. Complete variable domain (other parts from reference TRBV5-4 and TRBJ1-6): ETGVTQSPTHLIKTRGQQVTLRCSSQSGHNTVSWYQQALGQGPQFIFQYYREEENGRGNFPPRFSGLQFPNYSSELNVNALELDDSALYLCASSPQGAVPNSPLHFGNGTRLTVT.